The 22 T cell receptor beta chains given below trace back to one sample, sequenced in a study of response to subunit inactivated influenza vaccine. TCRdb reprocessed the RT-PCR reads with MiXCR, giving one entry per CDR3 protein. The sample holds 650,000 to 800,000 distinct CDR3 sequences, approximately 17% seen once. Sequenced material: PBMCs from blood, taken about 5 days after vaccination. The receptors were gathered from a man aged 45-65 years who received an inactivated influenza vaccine.

This clonotype was seen more than once but under ten times. The rearrangement uses TRBV12-3 or TRBV12-4 and TRBJ2-4; the D is unclear. This CDR3 comprises 16 residues. Trimming removed 5 bases from V and 1 base from J, with 15 bases in between. The CDR3 loop reads CASSPGPPGAKNIQYF. The CDR3 coding sequence is TGTGCCAGCAGTCCTGGGCCGCCTGGGGCCAAAAACATTCAGTACTTC.

The chain links TRBV5-1 to TRBJ2-7, with D possibly TRBD2 on 5 matching bases. This CDR3 is built from 13 residues. V was trimmed by 4 bases and J by 3 bases, leaving 11 bases between them. The V gene's germline CDR1 is SGHRS and CDR2 YFSETQ. CDR3 DNA: TGCGCCAGCAGCGTTCGGGGTAGCTACGAGCAGTACTTC. Translation: CASSVRGSYEQYF.

This clonotype was observed at least ten times. The J gene is TRBJ2-2, the V gene TRBV28, with TRBD1 identical over 8 bases. The CDR3 has 16 amino acids. Trimming took 7 bases from V and 1 from J; bases not matched to a gene: 8. CDR1 is MDHEN and CDR2 is SYDVKM in the germline V gene. CDR3: CASTPSGTGNTGELFF. The CDR3 DNA follows: TGTGCCAGCACCCCATCCGGGACAGGGAACACCGGGGAGCTGTTTTTT.

CDR3: CSARVQRQGNTGELFF. For the CDR3, the DNA is TGCAGTGCTAGAGTTCAGAGACAGGGGAACACCGGGGAGCTGTTTTTT. The chain joins TRBV20-1 to TRBJ2-2; 7 bases are a match to TRBD1. Trimming at V came to 1 base and at J to 1 base, leaving 6 bases not matched to a gene. Germline V gives CDR1 DFQATT, CDR2 SNEGSKA (reference sequence). CDR3 length equals 16 residues.

This sequence joins TRBV3-1 and TRBJ1-2; D is undetermined. CDR1 and CDR2 from the germline V gene are LGHDT and YNNKEL (reference sequence). Trimming took 2 bases from V and 3 from J, leaving 13 bases between them. The CDR3 runs to 15 residues. CDR3 bases: TGTGCCAGCAGCCAACGGTCGGGGTTTGACTATGGCTACACCTTC. Protein: CASSQRSGFDYGYTF.

This sequence joins TRBV20-1 and TRBJ2-5; 14 bases align to TRBD2. Trimming cost V 1 base and J 7 bases; bases outside gene matches: 11. This CDR3 spans 17 amino acids. Germline V gene sequence: CDR1 DFQATT, CDR2 SNEGSKA (reference sequence). DNA of the CDR3: TGCAGTGCTAGAGGGACTAGCGGGAGGCTGACAGTTGGGACCCAGTACTTC. Amino acid sequence: CSARGTSGRLTVGTQYF.

The chain couples TRBV15 to TRBJ2-5; D unresolved. CDR1 is LNHNV and CDR2 is YYDKDF in the germline V gene (reference sequence). The V end was cut by 1 base, the J end by 0 bases, with 9 bases between. The CDR3 covers 15 residues. In nucleotides, the CDR3 is TGTGCCACCAGCAGAGTTTCGGAGTACCAAGAGACCCAGTACTTC. This encodes CATSRVSEYQETQYF.

The chain has TRBV14 and TRBJ2-7; D gene ambiguous. This CDR3 comprises 14 residues. Trimming left V 0 bases short and J 6 bases short, with 12 bases between. Germline CDR1 SGHDN, CDR2 FVKESK. DNA for the CDR3: TGTGCCAGCAGCCAAGATCTTCTAGTCGGCGAGCAGTACTTC. This translates into CASSQDLLVGEQYF.

The V and J genes are TRBV7-9 and TRBJ2-5; possibly TRBD1 for D (6 bases). The CDR3 loop spans 16 amino acids. Germline V lookup: CDR1 SEHNR, CDR2 FQNEAQ (reference sequence). Trimming took 5 bases from V and 4 from J, leaving 20 bases between them. For the CDR3, the DNA is TGTGCCAGCAGCCCCTGGACAGCAAAATGGGGAGAGACCCAGTACTTC. It specifies CASSPWTAKWGETQYF.

There are a few counts of this clonotype. The rearrangement joins TRBV20-1 to TRBJ1-1; TRBD1 matches 7 bases. This CDR3 is built from 14 residues. CDR1 is DFQATT and CDR2 is SNEGSKA in the germline V gene (reference sequence). The V and J ends lost 2 bases and 1 base, in that order; junction bases with no gene match: 4. The CDR3 protein is CSARQGQKNTEAFF. Written as DNA, the CDR3 is TGCAGTGCTAGACAGGGACAGAAGAACACTGAAGCTTTCTTT.

The genes are TRBV20-1 and TRBJ1-1; D is uncertain. The CDR3 totals 13 residues. Germline CDR1 is DFQATT and CDR2 is SNEGSKA (reference sequence). V lost 3 bases to trimming and J lost 1 base, with 9 bases between them. The CDR3 is CSARSVANTEAFF. As DNA, the CDR3 is TGCAGTGCTAGGTCCGTGGCGAACACTGAAGCTTTCTTT.

The chain links TRBV7-3 to TRBJ2-1; 10 bases agree with TRBD2. There are 16 residues in the CDR3. V gave up 5 bases and J gave up 7 bases; unmatched junction bases: 11. The germline gives CDR1 SGHTA, CDR2 FQGTGA. Here the CDR3 reads CASSTSGSGRSNEQFF. The CDR3 DNA follows: TGTGCCAGCAGCACCAGTGGTAGCGGGAGGAGTAATGAGCAGTTCTTC.

Comment on this clonotype: The missing conserved phenylalanine or tryptophan at the end of this CDR3 makes a read error likely. The gene calls are TRBV12-3 or TRBV12-4 and TRBJ1-5; TRBD1 might be the D (5 bases). The CDR3 consists of 13 residues. The V end lost 8 bases, the J end lost 3 bases, and 11 bases lay between the germline ends. CDR3 loop: CASSQGPNQPQHS. The CDR3 DNA sequence: TGTGCCAGCTCCCAGGGTCCCAATCAGCCCCAGCATTCT.

The rearrangement joins TRBV4-3 to TRBJ2-7, with a possible D match to TRBD1 (5 bases). There are 16 residues in the CDR3. In germline, CDR1 is LGHNA, CDR2 YSLEER. The ends were cut back, 0 bases at V and 1 base at J, with 13 bases in the middle. The DNA of the CDR3 is TGCGCCAGCAGCCAAGACAGGGCCCACAAATCCTACGAGCAGTACTTC. Translation gives CASSQDRAHKSYEQYF.

The chain is built from TRBV15 and TRBJ2-1, with a weak D call TRBD1 (6 bases). V lost 1 base to trimming and J lost 4 bases, with 11 bases between them. CDR1 is LNHNV and CDR2 is YYDKDF in the germline V gene (reference sequence). The CDR3 consists of 15 residues. The CDR3 nucleotides are TGTGCCACCAGCAGAGCTGGGGGCCCTTACAATGAGCAGTTCTTC. Encoded protein: CATSRAGGPYNEQFF.

The gene calls are TRBV12-3 or TRBV12-4 and TRBJ2-3; no clear D. V dropped 4 bases and J dropped 2 bases, with 16 bases sitting between them. This CDR3 comprises 16 residues. In DNA form, the CDR3 reads TGTGCCAGCAGTTCAGCGACAAAGCTCTCCACAGATACGCAGTATTTT. Translation: CASSSATKLSTDTQYF.

Remarks on this clonotype: This CDR3 fails to terminate in the conserved phenylalanine or tryptophan, so it likely reflects a read error. The V gene is TRBV5-1, the J gene TRBJ2-7; D is undetermined. From germline, CDR1 is SGHRS and CDR2 YFSETQ. Trimming pared 1 base from V and 0 bases from J, leaving 5 bases between. The CDR3 runs 13 residues. CDR3 sequence reads: CASSLQGSYEQYL. The CDR3 DNA reads as TGCGCCAGCAGCTTGCAAGGCTCCTACGAGCAGTACCTC.

The rearrangement links TRBV7-9 to TRBJ2-2; perhaps TRBD1 as D (6 bases). Germline CDR1 reads SEHNR; CDR2 reads FQNEAQ (reference sequence). The V gene lost 7 bases and the J gene lost 6 bases, with 12 bases spanning the gap. The CDR3 extends over 13 amino acids. The CDR3 sequence: CASTVTGPGELFF. DNA for the CDR3: TGTGCCAGCACCGTGACAGGACCCGGGGAGCTGTTTTTT.

The chain carries TRBV7-2 and TRBJ1-1, with D tentatively TRBD1 (5 bases). The CDR3 runs to 15 residues. Looked up from germline, CDR1 is SGHTA and CDR2 is FQGNSA. The V gene lost 3 bases and the J gene lost 1 base, with 12 bases spanning the gap. The DNA of the CDR3 is TGTGCCAGCAGCTTGCATGGACAAAGGAACACTGAAGCTTTCTTT. It yields the protein CASSLHGQRNTEAFF.

The V and J genes are TRBV11-3 and TRBJ2-5; D possibly corresponds to TRBD2 (5 bases). The CDR3 loop spans 15 amino acids. The V end was cut by 5 bases, the J end by 2 bases, with 15 bases between. Germline CDR1 is SGHNT and CDR2 is YENEEA. CDR3 coding DNA: TGTGCCAGCAGCCTCTCGGGGAGCCTACAAGAGACCCAGTACTTC. It codes for CASSLSGSLQETQYF.

The CDR3 coding sequence is TGTGCCAGCAGTCCCGGACAGGCAATTAATGAAAAACTGTTTTTT. It translates to CASSPGQAINEKLFF. The chain employs TRBV12-3 or TRBV12-4 and TRBJ1-4, with 7 bases lining up with TRBD1. This CDR3 has 15 amino acids. V shed 5 bases and J 4 bases; nucleotides not matched to a gene: 7.

This clonotype was seen only once. This chain connects TRBV7-6 to TRBJ2-5; 10 bases match TRBD2. Germline V CDR1 and CDR2: SGHVS, FNYEAQ. The CDR3 is 16 residues long. V was clipped by 1 base and J by 4 bases; unmatched bases: 6. DNA of the CDR3: TGTGCCAGCAGCTTAGAAGTCCTAGCGGGAGTAGAGACCCAGTACTTC. It encodes CASSLEVLAGVETQYF.